A single sample gave rise to the 27 T cell receptor beta chains below, sequenced in a study of molecular identifiers for immune sequencing clone quantification (dated by TCRdb to the late 2010s). Receptors were amplified or captured by PCR. For sequencing, a NextSeq 500 was employed. TCRdb reran the public reads through fastp at Q25 and MiXCR, keeping productive beta chains. CDR3 protein sequences are deduplicated, and each keeps its most common genes and DNA. Across this sample there are around 460,000 distinct CDR3 sequences, with about a quarter seen only once. The leading ten clones occupy under 0.85% of the sample. The sequencing input was naive CD8+ T cells from blood, with Jurkat cell RNA spiked in. According to the study, the label for this sample's cell subset or site signals: FACS-sorted CD8+CD4-CCR7+CD45RA+ naive T cells. The receptors were sampled from a human donor in good health. Some libraries in this study had Jurkat cell RNA spiked in.

The chain employs TRBV15 and TRBJ1-1, with D possibly TRBD1 on 6 matching bases. Germline values: CDR1 LNHNV, CDR2 YYDKDF (reference sequence). This CDR3 comprises 17 residues. Deletions cut 0 bases from V and 5 bases from J, with 19 bases between. The CDR3 nucleotides are TGTGCCACCAGCAGAGATGTTTTCAGGGGAGGTGAGACTGAAGCTTTCTTT. This sequence encodes CATSRDVFRGGETEAFF. The entire variable domain, with the rest obtained from reference TRBV15 and TRBJ1-1, is as follows: DAMVIQNPRYQVTQFGKPVTLSCSQTLNHNVMYWYQQKSSQAPKLLFHYYDKDFNNEADTPDNFQSRRPNTSFCFLDIRSPGLGDTAMYLCATSRDVFRGGETEAFFGQGTRLTVV.

This clonotype was observed many times. The chain combines TRBV7-2 with TRBJ2-7, with D possibly TRBD2 on 5 matching bases. CDR1 and CDR2 (germline): SGHTA, FQGNSA. The CDR3 is 13 residues long. Trimming stripped 3 bases from V and 2 bases from J, with 8 bases between. The CDR3 spells CASSLNSAYEQYF. Written as DNA, the CDR3 is TGTGCCAGCAGCTTGAATAGCGCCTACGAGCAGTACTTC. Supplemented by reference TRBV7-2 and TRBJ2-7, the full variable domain reads GAGVSQSPSNKVTEKGKDVELRCDPISGHTALYWYRQSLGQGLEFLIYFQGNSAPDKSGLPSDRFSAERTGGSVSTLTIQRTQQEDSAVYLCASSLNSAYEQYFGPGTRLTVT.

This clonotype occurred many times. This CDR3 reads CASRSGNTIYF. In nucleotides, the CDR3 is TGTGCCAGCAGATCTGGAAACACCATATATTTT. The V gene is TRBV12-3 or TRBV12-4, the J gene TRBJ1-3; D unresolved. V was trimmed by 6 bases and J by 1 base, leaving 1 base between them. The CDR3 covers 11 residues.

Comment on this clonotype: This could be a read error, since a much larger clone is one nucleotide away. V gene TRBV14 combines with J gene TRBJ1-1; no clear D. The ends were cut back, 1 base at V and 4 bases at J, with 13 bases in the middle. The CDR3 contains 15 residues. The germline V gene encodes CDR1 SGHDN and CDR2 FVKESK. For the CDR3, the DNA is TGTGCCAGCAGCCAAGGTAAAGAACGGGGCACTGAAGCTTTCTTT. It is translated as CASSQGKERGTEAFF.

V gene TRBV29-1 combines with J gene TRBJ2-4; tentatively, D is TRBD1 (5 bases). The germline V gene has CDR1 SQVTM and CDR2 ANQGSEA. Deletions cut 4 bases from V and 9 bases from J, with 19 bases between. This CDR3 is built from 14 residues. The CDR3 DNA sequence: TGCAGCGTTGCTGGTCAGGGTTCCAAACCCATTCAGTACTTC. As protein: CSVAGQGSKPIQYF.

This clonotype was counted only a few times. The chain carries TRBV3-1 and TRBJ2-4, with 9 nucleotides matching TRBD1. Trimming removed 3 bases from V and 11 bases from J; junction bases left unmatched: 17. The CDR3 has 17 amino acids. Per germline, CDR1 LGHDT and CDR2 YNNKEL (reference sequence). The CDR3 DNA reads TGTGCCAGCAGCCAGCCGGACAGGGGACTTTCCTACGGCTTTCAGTACTTC. Translation gives CASSQPDRGLSYGFQYF.

V usage is TRBV7-9 and J usage is TRBJ2-7; no firm D call. The germline V gene encodes CDR1 SEHNR and CDR2 FQNEAQ (reference sequence). The length of the CDR3 is 13 residues. V was pared by 4 bases and J by 3 bases, with 10 bases between. CDR3 loop: CASSSAADYEQYF. CDR3 bases: TGTGCCAGCAGCTCAGCCGCGGACTACGAGCAGTACTTC.

This clonotype was counted between two and nine times. The chain recombines TRBV6-2 or TRBV6-3 with TRBJ2-5, with a possible D match to TRBD1 (5 bases). CDR3 length equals 16 residues. The germline gives CDR1 MNHEY, CDR2 SVGEGT. V was trimmed by 3 bases and J by 2 bases, leaving 16 bases between them. CDR3 residues: CASSYQVGREQETQYF. The CDR3 DNA sequence: TGTGCCAGCAGTTATCAGGTCGGCAGGGAACAAGAGACCCAGTACTTC.

J is TRBJ2-1 and V is TRBV28, with TRBD1 matching 8 bases. CDR3 length: 14 residues. The trim removed 6 bases at V and 5 bases at J, leaving 6 bases unmatched. Germline loops: CDR1 MDHEN, CDR2 SYDVKM. CDR3 in DNA: TGTGCCAGCAGCCTATTGACAGGGGACAATGAGCAGTTCTTC. Translating it yields CASSLLTGDNEQFF.

Written as DNA, the CDR3 is TGTGCCACCAGCAGAGGGACAGCCAACTTAGGCTACACCTTC. It yields the protein CATSRGTANLGYTF. The rearrangement uses TRBV15 and TRBJ1-2; tentative D call: TRBD1 (6 bases). Germline V gives CDR1 LNHNV, CDR2 YYDKDF (reference sequence). The ends were cut back, 1 base at V and 8 bases at J, with 14 bases in the middle. The CDR3 covers 14 residues. The full variable domain, completed using reference TRBV15 and TRBJ1-2, is DAMVIQNPRYQVTQFGKPVTLSCSQTLNHNVMYWYQQKSSQAPKLLFHYYDKDFNNEADTPDNFQSRRPNTSFCFLDIRSPGLGDTAMYLCATSRGTANLGYTFGSGTRLTVV.

Points on this clonotype: This may be a read error, as it is one base from a much larger clone. V gene TRBV4-3 combines with J gene TRBJ1-5; the D is unclear. Germline V lookup: CDR1 LGHNA, CDR2 YSLEER. The CDR3 contains 15 residues. The V end lost 4 bases, the J end lost 0 bases, and 10 bases lay between the germline ends. Here the CDR3 DNA reads TGCGCCAGCAGCCTCCTGTCAGGTAGCAATCAGCCCCAGCATTTT. This translates into CASSLLSGSNQPQHF.

The chain uses TRBV6-4 and TRBJ2-3, with D possibly matching TRBD2 (6 bases). Trimming removed 5 bases from V and 4 bases from J, with 10 bases in between. The CDR3 is 13 amino acids. Per germline, CDR1 MRHNA and CDR2 SNTAGT. In DNA, the CDR3 is TGTGCCAGCAGTCAGCGGGTTTCAGATACGCAGTATTTT. This gives the protein CASSQRVSDTQYF.

The chain joins TRBV6-5 to TRBJ2-6; D not certain. The CDR3 sequence is 18 residues long. Germline CDR1 reads MNHEY; CDR2 reads SVGAGI. Trimming took off 5 bases at V and 0 bases at J, with 17 bases between the two ends. The CDR3 region is CASSPDWSVYSGANVLTF. For the CDR3, the DNA is TGTGCCAGCAGTCCCGACTGGTCCGTCTACTCTGGGGCCAACGTCCTGACTTTC.

This clonotype was seen a handful of times. The J gene is TRBJ2-3, the V gene TRBV20-1; TRBD2 agrees at 16 bases. CDR1 is DFQATT and CDR2 is SNEGSKA in the germline V gene (reference sequence). This CDR3 has 18 amino acids. V lost 0 bases to trimming and J lost 4 bases; unmatched junction nucleotides: 7. CDR3 sequence (DNA): TGCAGTGCTAGAGATGGGACTAGCGGGAGGGCCGTGTCAGATACGCAGTATTTT. Its protein product is CSARDGTSGRAVSDTQYF.

With regard to this clonotype: This CDR3 is missing its conserved last phenylalanine or tryptophan, likely due to a read error. The chain carries TRBV7-9 and TRBJ2-1; D perhaps matches TRBD2 (5 bases). Germline CDR1 and CDR2: SEHNR and FQNEAQ (reference sequence). The CDR3 is 14 amino acids. The V end was cut by 3 bases, the J end by 10 bases, with 16 bases between. For the CDR3, the DNA is TGTGCCAGCAGCTTTAGCCTAGCAAGTGGAGAGCAGTTCTGC. Protein product: CASSFSLASGEQFC.

Note on this clonotype: The junction shows a germline mismatch at one end, possibly a read error. J is TRBJ2-5 and V is TRBV7-9; possible D gene TRBD2, 6 bases. Germline V gene lookup returns CDR1 SEHNR and CDR2 FQNEAQ (reference sequence). This CDR3 region has 16 residues. CDR3 sequence: CASNLRALGSQEPQYF. CDR3 coding DNA: TGTGCCAGCAACTTACGAGCGCTCGGGAGCCAAGAGCCCCAGTACTTC.

This clonotype was seen more than once but under ten times. The chain employs TRBV4-2 and TRBJ1-1; D not certain. This CDR3 is built from 16 residues. The germline gives CDR1 LGHNA, CDR2 YNFKEQ. V lost 1 base, J lost 5 bases, and 17 bases lay in between. The CDR3 nucleotides are TGTGCCAGCAGCCAAGGGGGTACTGGGTGGGAGACTGAAGCTTTCTTT. Amino acids: CASSQGGTGWETEAFF.

This chain uses TRBV19 with TRBJ2-5; TRBD1 matches 9 bases. Germline V gene sequence: CDR1 LNHDA, CDR2 SQIVND (reference sequence). The CDR3 runs to 17 residues. The V segment lost 4 bases and the J segment 13 bases; nucleotides outside the gene matches: 22. CDR3 region: CASSRSQGAEYQEPPYF. CDR3 DNA: TGTGCCAGTAGTAGATCACAGGGGGCGGAATACCAAGAGCCCCCGTACTTC.

This clonotype was counted once. Since a much larger clone is just one base distant, this may be a read error. The chain links TRBV7-8 to TRBJ2-3, with TRBD2 as a possible D gene (6 bases). Trimming took 7 bases from V and 1 from J, leaving 18 bases between them. This CDR3 has 16 residues. Germline lookup yields CDR1 SGHVS and CDR2 FQNEAQ. The CDR3 here is CASNLAGWDGTDTQYF. The CDR3 region has the DNA TGTGCCAGCAACCTCGCGGGGTGGGACGGCACAGATACGCAGTATTTT.

This chain joins TRBV6-5 and TRBJ2-1; D is ambiguous. The CDR3 length is 11 residues. The ends were cut back, 0 bases at V and 9 bases at J, with 3 bases in the middle. Germline lookup yields CDR1 MNHEY and CDR2 SVGAGI. The CDR3 reads CASSYSPEQFF. CDR3 nucleotide sequence: TGTGCCAGCAGTTACTCCCCTGAGCAGTTCTTC.

The table lists this clonotype with many counts. This chain connects TRBV7-2 to TRBJ1-1, with D perhaps TRBD1 (6 bases). Germline CDR1 and CDR2: SGHTA and FQGNSA. CDR3 length: 13 amino acids. V lost 5 bases and J lost 8, with 15 bases in between. Written as DNA, the CDR3 is TGTGCCAGCAGCCCTAACAGGGTAGGCGAAGCTTTCTTT. It yields the protein CASSPNRVGEAFF.

The chain has TRBV9 and TRBJ2-3, with D hard to call. Germline CDR1 reads SGDLS; CDR2 reads YYNGEE. This CDR3 contains 14 residues. V was trimmed by 4 bases and J by 6 bases, leaving 15 bases between them. CDR3 in DNA: TGTGCCAGCAGCCCCCCTCTTATATGGGATACGCAGTATTTT. Amino acids: CASSPPLIWDTQYF.

Comment on this clonotype: The final CDR3 position lacks the conserved phenylalanine or tryptophan, pointing to a likely read error. This rearrangement joins TRBV4-1 to TRBJ1-1; 7 nucleotides agree with TRBD1. V shed 0 bases, J shed 0 bases, and the junction held 4 bases outside the gene matches. The germline V gene encodes CDR1 MGHRA and CDR2 YSYEKL. The CDR3 covers 16 residues. CDR3 sequence (DNA): TGCGCCAGCAGCCAAGATCCAGGGGGAATGAACACTGAAGCTTTCCTT. As protein: CASSQDPGGMNTEAFL.

The chain uses TRBV25-1 and TRBJ2-2; a possible D gene is TRBD1 (6 bases). CDR3 length equals 18 residues. V gave up 4 bases and J gave up 0 bases, with 18 bases separating them. Germline CDR1 and CDR2: MGHDK and SYGVNS. The CDR3 protein is CASSGHNRVTTNTGELFF. The DNA for the CDR3 is TGTGCCAGCAGTGGACATAACAGGGTCACTACGAACACCGGGGAGCTGTTTTTT.

J is TRBJ2-1 and V is TRBV27; no clear D. V was shortened by 0 bases and J by 0 bases, with 6 bases between the two germline ends. There are 15 residues in the CDR3. In germline, CDR1 is MNHEY, CDR2 SMNVEV (reference sequence). CDR3 protein: CASSLSGRSYNEQFF. CDR3 in DNA: TGTGCCAGCAGTTTATCGGGCCGCTCCTACAATGAGCAGTTCTTC.

This clonotype was counted many times. This chain uses TRBV4-1 with TRBJ2-7; 9 bases agree with TRBD1. CDR3 length: 15 residues. The trim removed 3 bases at V and 4 bases at J, leaving 7 bases unmatched. The germline CDR1 and CDR2 sequences are MGHRA and YSYEKL. The CDR3 nucleotides are TGCGCCAGCAGCCAGGCCGGGACAGGGCGTTACGAGCAGTACTTC. Translated, it gives CASSQAGTGRYEQYF.

This clonotype was detected ten times or more. V gene TRBV6-6 combines with J gene TRBJ2-3, with D perhaps matching TRBD2 (6 bases). From germline, CDR1 is MNHNY and CDR2 SVGAGI (reference sequence). The CDR3 runs to 15 residues. Deletions cut 0 bases from V and 3 bases from J, with 10 bases between. The CDR3 reads CASSYSFGGTDTQYF. Here the CDR3 DNA reads TGTGCCAGCAGTTACTCTTTTGGGGGGACAGATACGCAGTATTTT.